Below are 12 T cell receptor beta chains sequenced from a single sample in a study of T cell repertoires in cytomegalovirus infection. TCRdb re-analysed the reads in MiXCR, keeping a single row per CDR3 protein. The sample contains 150,000 to 160,000 distinct CDR3 sequences, 23% of which appear only once. Sequenced: PBMCs. The receptors were sampled from a human donor in good health (CMV status not recorded). Some clones in this sample may be carry-over from other donors' samples.

A few counts support this clonotype. The chain uses TRBV2 and TRBJ1-1; 7 nucleotides line up with TRBD1. CDR1 is SNHLY, CDR2 FYNNEI, per germline. The CDR3 consists of 13 residues. V was pared by 6 bases and J by 5 bases, with 6 bases of the junction left unmatched. CDR3 sequence: CASRPGQPTEAFF. CDR3 in DNA: TGTGCCAGCAGGCCGGGACAGCCGACTGAAGCTTTCTTT.

Ten or more counts support this clonotype. J is TRBJ1-5 and V is TRBV7-6; possible D gene TRBD1, 5 bases. The CDR3 contains 16 residues. Germline lookup yields CDR1 SGHVS and CDR2 FNYEAQ. Trimming shortened V by 0 bases and J by 5 bases, and 14 bases separated the two germline ends. The CDR3 DNA sequence: TGTGCCAGCAGCTTAGCGGTTGCTGGGGGGGATCAGCCCCAGCATTTT. Translated, it gives CASSLAVAGGDQPQHF.

This clonotype occurred a few times. The chain has TRBV7-9 and TRBJ2-1; 7 nucleotides agree with TRBD1. Trimming cost V 1 base and J 7 bases; bases outside gene matches: 7. The germline CDR1 and CDR2 sequences are SEHNR and FQNEAQ (reference sequence). The CDR3 covers 15 residues. The chain's CDR3 is CASSLVFRDRNEQFF. In nucleotides, the CDR3 is TGTGCCAGCAGCTTAGTTTTTCGGGACAGAAATGAGCAGTTCTTC.

The chain is built from TRBV7-9 and TRBJ2-5; D unclear. This CDR3 is built from 13 residues. Trimming cost V 5 bases and J 4 bases, with 11 bases left between them. The germline V gene encodes CDR1 SEHNR and CDR2 FQNEAQ (reference sequence). This CDR3 is CASSPLMSETQYF. CDR3 in DNA: TGTGCCAGCAGCCCCTTAATGTCAGAGACCCAGTACTTC.

This chain connects TRBV5-1 to TRBJ2-2, with a tentative D call TRBD2 (5 bases). The CDR3 totals 15 residues. V lost 0 bases and J lost 10, with 16 bases in between. Germline V lookup: CDR1 SGHRS, CDR2 YFSETQ. Here the CDR3 DNA reads TGCGCCAGCAGCTTGGCAAGCGGATCAGCTGCGGAGCTGTTTTTT. This gives the protein CASSLASGSAAELFF. The full variable domain, completed using reference TRBV5-1 and TRBJ2-2, is KAGVTQTPRYLIKTRGQQVTLSCSPISGHRSVSWYQQTPGQGLQFLFEYFSETQRNKGNFPGRFSGRQFSNSRSEMNVSTLELGDSALYLCASSLASGSAAELFFGEGSRLTVL.

The sample holds many counts of this clonotype. The genes are TRBV7-8 and TRBJ2-4, with 13 bases matching TRBD2. The CDR3 runs 17 residues. The V segment lost 4 bases and the J segment 0 bases; nucleotides outside the gene matches: 3. Germline V gives CDR1 SGHVS, CDR2 FQNEAQ. Here the CDR3 reads CASSSGLAGIAKNIQYF. DNA of the CDR3: TGTGCCAGCAGCTCGGGACTAGCGGGGATAGCCAAAAACATTCAGTACTTC.

This clonotype was recorded many times. The chain has TRBV7-9 and TRBJ2-1; 8 bases match TRBD2. The CDR3 covers 14 residues. Germline values: CDR1 SEHNR, CDR2 FQNEAQ (reference sequence). J lost 7 bases, V lost 6 bases, and 8 bases had no gene match. CDR3 nucleotide sequence: TGTGCCAGCAGAGCGGGAGAGTCGTATAATGAGCAGTTCTTC. Its protein is CASRAGESYNEQFF. Using reference TRBV7-9 and TRBJ2-1 for the parts outside the CDR3, the full variable domain is DTGVSQNPRHKITKRGQNVTFRCDPISEHNRLYWYRQTLGQGPEFLTYFQNEAQLEKSRLLSDRFSAERPKGSFSTLEIQRTEQGDSAMYLCASRAGESYNEQFFGPGTRLTVL.

V and J are TRBV6-6 and TRBJ2-1; TRBD1 matches at 7 bases. The V gene's germline CDR1 is MNHNY and CDR2 SVGAGI (reference sequence). With 4 bases clipped from V and 12 bases from J, the junction kept 6 bases outside the gene matches. This CDR3 spans 12 amino acids. For the CDR3, the DNA is TGTGCCAGCAGTTCACAGGGGAATCGGCAGTTCTTC. This encodes CASSSQGNRQFF.

Many counts were recorded for this clonotype. The CDR3 nucleotides are TGTGCCAGCAGCCCGTTAGGCATTGCAACTAATGAAAAACTGTTTTTT. This translates into CASSPLGIATNEKLFF. This chain links TRBV7-2 with TRBJ1-4; D is ambiguous. From germline, CDR1 is SGHTA and CDR2 FQGNSA. The CDR3 extends over 16 amino acids. The V gene lost 5 bases and the J gene lost 0 bases, with 13 bases spanning the gap. Based on the CDR3 plus reference TRBV7-2 and TRBJ1-4, the full variable domain is GAGVSQSPSNKVTEKGKDVELRCDPISGHTALYWYRQSLGQGLEFLIYFQGNSAPDKSGLPSDRFSAERTGGSVSTLTIQRTQQEDSAVYLCASSPLGIATNEKLFFGSGTQLSVL.

This clonotype was seen only a few times. V gene TRBV7-6 combines with J gene TRBJ2-2; 10 bases agree with TRBD2. CDR3 length: 17 residues. After removal of 3 bases from V and 4 bases from J, the junction contained 8 bases not matched to a gene. The germline CDR1 and CDR2 sequences are SGHVS and FNYEAQ. CDR3 sequence reads: CASSFGAGGPGTGELFF. The CDR3 DNA follows: TGTGCCAGCAGCTTCGGAGCGGGGGGGCCGGGCACCGGGGAGCTGTTTTTT.

The V call is TRBV6-1, the J call TRBJ2-1; D perhaps matches TRBD2 (5 bases). Germline V lookup: CDR1 MNHNS, CDR2 SASEGT. The CDR3 totals 15 residues. V dropped 6 bases and J dropped 6 bases, with 18 bases sitting between them. The CDR3 reads CASSRLTSLANEQFF. The CDR3 DNA reads TGTGCCAGCAGCAGACTAACCTCGCTGGCCAATGAGCAGTTCTTC.

In its sample, this clonotype was seen many times. The genes are TRBV19 and TRBJ1-5; 8 bases are shared with TRBD1. V shed 8 bases and J 4 bases; nucleotides not matched to a gene: 13. Germline lookup yields CDR1 LNHDA and CDR2 SQIVND (reference sequence). This CDR3 is 16 amino acids long. CDR3 loop: CASERRDRGWNQPQHF. The CDR3, as DNA: TGTGCCAGTGAACGTCGCGACAGGGGTTGGAATCAGCCCCAGCATTTT. Filled out from reference TRBV19 and TRBJ1-5, the complete variable domain reads DGGITQSPKYLFRKEGQNVTLSCEQNLNHDAMYWYRQDPGQGLRLIYYSQIVNDFQKGDIAEGYSVSREKKESFPLTVTSAQKNPTAFYLCASERRDRGWNQPQHFGDGTRLSIL.